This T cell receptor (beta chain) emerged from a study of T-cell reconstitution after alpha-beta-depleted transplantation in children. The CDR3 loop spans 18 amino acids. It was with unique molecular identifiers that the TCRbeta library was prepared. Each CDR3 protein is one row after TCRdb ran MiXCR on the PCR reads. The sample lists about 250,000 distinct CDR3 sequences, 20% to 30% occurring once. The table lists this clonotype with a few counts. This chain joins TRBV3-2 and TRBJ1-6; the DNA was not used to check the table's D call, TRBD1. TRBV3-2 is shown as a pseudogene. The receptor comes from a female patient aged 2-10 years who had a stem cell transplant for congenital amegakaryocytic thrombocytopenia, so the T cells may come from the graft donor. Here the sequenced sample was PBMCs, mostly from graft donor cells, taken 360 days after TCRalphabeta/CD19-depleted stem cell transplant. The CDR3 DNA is TGTGCCAGCAGCCAAATTCGGGGGACCGGAGGAATGGATTCACCCCTCCACTTT. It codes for CASSQIRGTGGMDSPLHF.